Sequencing of this T cell receptor beta chain was carried out in a study of CD8 T cells in Susac syndrome. Between the trimmed V and J ends, which lost 2 bases and 2 bases, there was a span of 13 bases. The CDR3 spans 17 residues. Germline loops: CDR1 MNHEY, CDR2 SMNVEV (reference sequence). The RNA, about 0.45 to 1 ug, was put through reverse transcription using random hexamers. TCRdb re-derived calls from the immunoSEQ multiplex PCR reads in MiXCR, one entry per CDR3 protein. This sample has approximately 210,000 distinct CDR3 sequences; around 95% occur once, and the top ten carry 0.085% to 0.1%. Sequencing used CD4+ T cells from PBMCs. This sequence joins TRBV27 and TRBJ2-6; D possibly uses TRBD1 or TRBD2 (5 bases each). The clonotype was recovered from a human donor with multiple sclerosis. The CDR3 DNA reads as TGTGCCAGCAGTTTAAGGATGGGGCGGGCTGGGGCCAACGTCCTGACTTTC. Translating gives CASSLRMGRAGANVLTF.